What follows are 32 T cell receptor beta chains derived from one specimen sequenced in a study of early T cells in non-severe SARS-CoV-2 infection. TCRdb itself ran the 5' RACE reads through MiXCR, one entry per CDR3 protein. The sample has fewer than 65,000 distinct CDR3 sequences, about 7.6% seen once. The sample consisted of whole blood, taken at baseline. These receptors came from an adult who was a healthcare worker with PCR-confirmed SARS-CoV-2 infection or an uninfected control (not recorded which).

This clonotype was seen repeatedly, ten times or more. The gene calls are TRBV28 and TRBJ2-1; 8 bases are shared with TRBD1. V lost 8 bases to trimming and J lost 2 bases; unmatched junction nucleotides: 8. CDR1 is MDHEN and CDR2 is SYDVKM in the germline V gene. The CDR3 runs 15 residues. The CDR3 sequence is CASSHRGTAYNEQFF. CDR3 DNA sequence: TGTGCCAGCTCCCACAGGGGGACAGCCTACAATGAGCAGTTCTTC.

This clonotype was found many times. CDR3: CASRRTSGSFYEQYF. CDR3 in DNA: TGTGCCAGCAGACGCACTAGCGGGAGTTTCTACGAGCAGTACTTC. This sequence joins TRBV6-2 or TRBV6-3 and TRBJ2-7, with TRBD2 identical over 11 bases. Germline V gives CDR1 MNHEY, CDR2 SVGEGT. Trimming removed 6 bases from V and 3 bases from J; junction bases left unmatched: 7. The CDR3 covers 15 residues.

This clonotype was observed many times. This chain connects TRBV5-4 to TRBJ2-6; D gene unclear. The germline gives CDR1 SGHNT, CDR2 YYREEE (reference sequence). This CDR3 has 15 residues. V gave up 0 bases and J gave up 3 bases, with 7 bases separating them. CDR3 sequence reads: CASSLGGIGANVLTF. The CDR3 DNA reads as TGTGCCAGCAGCTTGGGGGGAATTGGGGCCAACGTCCTGACTTTC.

This clonotype was observed at least ten times. J is TRBJ2-2 and V is TRBV5-1; D possibly corresponds to TRBD1 (6 bases). Trimming took 4 bases from V and 6 from J, leaving 28 bases between them. CDR3 size: 19 residues. Looked up from germline, CDR1 is SGHRS and CDR2 is YFSETQ. The CDR3 nucleotides read TGCGCCAGCAGCCGAATCATCCAGTACAGGGTTCCGGGCTCCGGGGAGCTGTTTTTT. It specifies CASSRIIQYRVPGSGELFF.

A few counts support this clonotype. Here the CDR3 DNA reads TGTGCCACCAGCAAGTTAACAGGGTCCTACGAGCAGTACTTC. Encoded protein: CATSKLTGSYEQYF. The chain is built from TRBV15 and TRBJ2-7, with D tentatively TRBD1 (6 bases). This CDR3 has 14 residues. V dropped 4 bases and J dropped 1 base, with 11 bases sitting between them. Germline V gene data show CDR1 as LNHNV and CDR2 as YYDKDF (reference sequence).

Many counts were recorded for this clonotype. V gene TRBV25-1 combines with J gene TRBJ2-3; D may be TRBD2 (5 bases). V was shortened by 7 bases and J by 4 bases, with 12 bases between the two germline ends. This CDR3 spans 13 amino acids. CDR1 and CDR2 (germline): MGHDK, SYGVNS. This CDR3 reads CASTWAGADTQYF. The CDR3 DNA is TGTGCCAGCACCTGGGCCGGGGCAGATACGCAGTATTTT.

The chain is built from TRBV28 and TRBJ2-6, with D uncertain. V dropped 7 bases and J dropped 2 bases, with 6 bases sitting between them. Germline CDR1 is MDHEN and CDR2 is SYDVKM. The CDR3 runs 13 residues. The CDR3 DNA is TGTGCCAGCATGTATACTGGGGCCAACGTCCTGACTTTC. Residues: CASMYTGANVLTF. The full variable domain, with the rest looked up from reference TRBV28 and TRBJ2-6, is DVKVTQSSRYLVKRTGEKVFLECVQDMDHENMFWYRQDPGLGLRLIYFSYDVKMKEKGDIPEGYSVSREKKERFSLILESASTNQTSMYLCASMYTGANVLTFGAGSRLTVL.

The V and J genes are TRBV11-2 and TRBJ1-1; D gene unclear. With 3 bases removed from V and 11 bases from J, the gap between germline ends came to 10 bases. The germline CDR1 and CDR2 sequences are SGHAT and FQNNGV. The CDR3 consists of 11 residues. CDR3 sequence: CASSLGGLAFF. The CDR3 DNA sequence: TGTGCCAGCAGCTTGGGAGGATTGGCTTTCTTT.

J is TRBJ1-1 and V is TRBV10-3; D is ambiguous. V lost 2 bases to trimming and J lost 5 bases, with 9 bases between them. This CDR3 has 13 amino acids. Germline V lookup: CDR1 ENHRY, CDR2 SYGVKD. The CDR3 region has the DNA TGTGCCATCAGTGAGCCAGTGATTACTGAAGCTTTCTTT. Translated: CAISEPVITEAFF.

This clonotype was observed a few times. The chain has TRBV10-3 and TRBJ2-7; perhaps TRBD2 as D (6 bases). CDR1 and CDR2 from the germline V gene are ENHRY and SYGVKD. V lost 2 bases to trimming and J lost 2 bases, with 13 bases between them. CDR3 length: 15 residues. The CDR3 here is CAISEGLARTYEQYF. The CDR3 DNA reads as TGTGCCATCAGTGAGGGGCTAGCGAGAACCTACGAGCAGTACTTC.

This clonotype appeared many times. V gene TRBV5-5 combines with J gene TRBJ2-2, with no clear D. The V gene lost 2 bases and the J gene lost 4 bases, with 3 bases spanning the gap. This CDR3 is built from 12 residues. Germline CDR1 SGHKS, CDR2 YYEKEE (reference sequence). CDR3 in DNA: TGTGCCAGCAGCTTAACCACCGGGGAGCTGTTTTTT. Translation gives CASSLTTGELFF. Full variable domain (rest looked up from reference TRBV5-5 and TRBJ2-2): DAGVTQSPTHLIKTRGQQVTLRCSPISGHKSVSWYQQVLGQGPQFIFQYYEKEERGRGNFPDRFSARQFPNYSSELNVNALLLGDSALYLCASSLTTGELFFGEGSRLTVL.

The chain has TRBV6-5 and TRBJ2-2, with 8 bases matching TRBD1. Trimming removed 6 bases from V and 5 bases from J; junction bases left unmatched: 5. The CDR3 extends over 14 amino acids. Looked up from germline, CDR1 is MNHEY and CDR2 is SVGAGI. In DNA, the CDR3 is TGTGCCAGCAGCAGGACAGGGACAACCGGGGAGCTGTTTTTT. Translated, it gives CASSRTGTTGELFF.

The J gene is TRBJ2-5, the V gene TRBV7-8; 12 bases align to TRBD2. The length of the CDR3 is 16 residues. CDR1 SGHVS and CDR2 FQNEAQ come from the germline V gene. The ends lost 2 bases at V and 6 bases at J; junction bases unmatched: 7. The CDR3 sequence is CASSLMTSGSMKTQYF. Here the CDR3 DNA reads TGTGCCAGCAGCTTAATGACTAGCGGGAGTATGAAGACCCAGTACTTC.

This clonotype was recorded many times. CDR3 coding DNA: TGTGCCAGCAGACTAGCGGGGAATCCTAATGAAAAACTGTTTTTT. As protein: CASRLAGNPNEKLFF. The J gene is TRBJ1-4, the V gene TRBV7-9, with D uncertain. The CDR3 consists of 15 residues. Trimming pared 6 bases from V and 3 bases from J, leaving 14 bases between. Germline V CDR1 and CDR2: SEHNR, FQNEAQ (reference sequence).

The V call is TRBV6-1, the J call TRBJ1-2; no reliable D call. The CDR3 contains 13 residues. Between the trimmed V and J ends, which lost 8 bases and 0 bases, there was a span of 10 bases. Germline CDR1 MNHNS, CDR2 SASEGT. The CDR3 loop reads CASSTGANYGYTF. The CDR3 region has the DNA TGTGCCAGCTCGACCGGAGCTAACTATGGCTACACCTTC.

This rearrangement joins TRBV6-2 or TRBV6-3 to TRBJ2-7; D ambiguous. This CDR3 is 14 amino acids long. Germline V gives CDR1 MNHEY, CDR2 SVGEGT. Trimming shortened V by 4 bases and J by 6 bases, and 16 bases separated the two germline ends. The CDR3 DNA follows: TGTGCCAGCAGTTGGAACCGTCCTATGTCCGAGCAGTACTTC. Translation gives CASSWNRPMSEQYF.

This clonotype occurred many times. This chain links TRBV28 with TRBJ1-5; 7 positions agree with TRBD1. Germline V CDR1 and CDR2: MDHEN, SYDVKM. This CDR3 spans 12 amino acids. The CDR3 is CGTGQRYQPQHF. CDR3 nucleotide sequence: TGTGGGACGGGACAGCGGTATCAGCCCCAGCATTTT.

The V and J genes are TRBV6-5 and TRBJ1-2, with 8 positions matching TRBD1. The length of the CDR3 is 14 residues. Trimming at V came to 2 bases and at J to 6 bases, leaving 5 bases not matched to a gene. Germline CDR1 reads MNHEY; CDR2 reads SVGAGI. CDR3 sequence (DNA): TGTGCCAGCAGTTACACAGGGGGGGGAAATGGCTACACCTTC. This encodes CASSYTGGGNGYTF.

The V call is TRBV6-1, the J call TRBJ2-7; D is unresolved. The CDR3 sequence is 16 residues long. Germline V gene lookup returns CDR1 MNHNS and CDR2 SASEGT. V lost 3 bases and J 2 bases, leaving 17 bases between the germline ends. CDR3 sequence reads: CASSDSGSTSTYEQYF. The CDR3 DNA reads TGTGCCAGCAGTGATTCGGGCAGCACGTCCACCTACGAGCAGTACTTC.

This chain links TRBV12-3 or TRBV12-4 with TRBJ2-3; D not resolved. This CDR3 contains 13 residues. V was trimmed by 3 bases and J by 1 base, leaving 5 bases between them. CDR3 DNA: TGTGCCAGCAGTTTTTTGGGCACAGATACGCAGTATTTT. Translation: CASSFLGTDTQYF.

The table lists this clonotype with many counts. The chain employs TRBV7-6 and TRBJ2-2, with D perhaps matching TRBD1 (6 bases). Germline V gives CDR1 SGHVS, CDR2 FNYEAQ. Trimming pared 3 bases from V and 6 bases from J, leaving 17 bases between. The CDR3 runs to 16 residues. CDR3 sequence (DNA): TGTGCCAGCAGCTTGAGATACAGGGTGTCCCCCGGGGAGCTGTTTTTT. It translates to CASSLRYRVSPGELFF.

V and J are TRBV14 and TRBJ1-2; 8 nucleotides align to TRBD1. Germline V gene sequence: CDR1 SGHDN, CDR2 FVKESK. The length of the CDR3 is 14 residues. Trimming removed 4 bases from V and 3 bases from J; junction bases left unmatched: 4. The CDR3 region is CASSPGTGHYGYTF. The CDR3, as DNA: TGTGCCAGCAGCCCCGGGACAGGACACTATGGCTACACCTTC. The full variable domain, with the rest looked up from reference TRBV14 and TRBJ1-2, is EAGVTQFPSHSVIEKGQTVTLRCDPISGHDNLYWYRRVMGKEIKFLLHFVKESKQDESGMPNNRFLAERTGGTYSTLKVQPAELEDSGVYFCASSPGTGHYGYTFGSGTRLTVV.

This chain uses TRBV4-3 with TRBJ2-7, with 9 bases that match TRBD2. The CDR3 is 17 residues long. Germline loops: CDR1 LGHNA, CDR2 YSLEER. V shed 0 bases and J 4 bases; nucleotides not matched to a gene: 10. The CDR3 protein is CASSQDIAGGPAYEQYF. In nucleotides, the CDR3 is TGCGCCAGCAGCCAAGATATCGCGGGAGGGCCAGCTTACGAGCAGTACTTC.

This clonotype has only a few counts. The CDR3 is CASSLDRADYGYTF. The CDR3 DNA reads as TGTGCCAGCAGCCTAGACAGGGCTGACTATGGCTACACCTTC. The gene calls are TRBV12-3 or TRBV12-4 and TRBJ1-2; 7 bases align to TRBD1. There are 14 residues in the CDR3. The ends lost 6 bases at V and 3 bases at J; junction bases unmatched: 7.

Here the CDR3 reads CASSFGYGSYNSPLHF. CDR3 DNA sequence: TGTGCCAGCAGCTTCGGGTACGGCTCCTATAATTCACCCCTCCACTTT. This sequence joins TRBV7-9 and TRBJ1-6; D gene unclear. The germline V gene encodes CDR1 SEHNR and CDR2 FQNEAQ (reference sequence). Trimming cost V 3 bases and J 0 bases, with 9 bases left between them. The CDR3 is 16 residues long.

V is TRBV6-2 or TRBV6-3 and J is TRBJ2-1; possibly TRBD2 for D (6 bases). The CDR3 is made up of 17 amino acids. The V gene lost 0 bases and the J gene lost 0 bases, with 12 bases spanning the gap. CDR1 and CDR2 from the germline V gene are MNHEY and SVGEGT. Here the CDR3 DNA reads TGTGCCAGCAGTTACTCCCTCGGGAGCCCCTCCTACAATGAGCAGTTCTTC. Translation: CASSYSLGSPSYNEQFF.

This clonotype was observed a few times. The V gene is TRBV29-1, the J gene TRBJ1-2, with TRBD1 matching over 11 bases. The germline CDR1 and CDR2 sequences are SQVTM and ANQGSEA. CDR3 length: 14 residues. Trimming at V came to 3 bases and at J to 7 bases, leaving 7 bases not matched to a gene. The CDR3 DNA reads as TGCAGCGTTGATGTCCGGGACAGGGGGACTGGCTACACCTTC. Protein: CSVDVRDRGTGYTF.

This clonotype turned up a few times. Relative to the germline gene, one junction end is altered; a read error may explain this. CDR3 region: CASSVAGGGTGELFF. As DNA, the CDR3 is TGTGCCAGCAGTGTAGCGGGAGGGGGCACCGGGGAGCTGTTTTTT. The J gene is TRBJ2-2, the V gene TRBV9; 11 bases map to TRBD2. Germline lookup yields CDR1 SGDLS and CDR2 YYNGEE. The CDR3 loop spans 15 amino acids.

This clonotype was observed a few times. The chain carries TRBV4-1 and TRBJ2-2; D unclear. Germline CDR1 and CDR2: MGHRA and YSYEKL. V dropped 5 bases and J dropped 2 bases, with 21 bases sitting between them. CDR3 length: 18 amino acids. CDR3: CASSASTSGVGNTGELFF. In nucleotides, the CDR3 is TGCGCCAGCAGCGCCTCAACCTCTGGAGTTGGTAACACCGGGGAGCTGTTTTTT.

This clonotype has a handful of counts. The chain employs TRBV28 and TRBJ2-1; weak D call: TRBD1 (6 bases). The CDR3 extends over 12 amino acids. Germline V gene lookup returns CDR1 MDHEN and CDR2 SYDVKM. With 6 bases removed from V and 9 bases from J, the gap between germline ends came to 12 bases. The CDR3 here is CASRVQGSEQFF. The CDR3 DNA is TGTGCCAGCAGAGTTCAGGGGAGTGAGCAGTTCTTC.

This rearrangement joins TRBV18 to TRBJ2-7; possibly TRBD2 for D (6 bases). V was pared by 3 bases and J by 2 bases, with 14 bases between. Germline V gene data show CDR1 as KGHSH and CDR2 as LQKENI. CDR3 size: 15 residues. The DNA of the CDR3 is TGTGCCAGCTCACCCGTCGAGCGGGCGGCCTACGAGCAGTACTTC. Translated: CASSPVERAAYEQYF.

This clonotype was recorded many times. The chain is built from TRBV14 and TRBJ2-3, with 9 positions matching TRBD1. The length of the CDR3 is 13 residues. The V and J ends lost 4 bases and 6 bases, in that order; junction bases with no gene match: 2. The germline CDR1 and CDR2 sequences are SGHDN and FVKESK. The CDR3 DNA follows: TGTGCCAGCAGCCGGACAGGGGTCGATACGCAGTATTTT. This translates into CASSRTGVDTQYF.